The present entry profiles one T cell receptor (beta chain) with its context. Its cognate antigen is unknown. These data are taken from a study of shared clonotypes between healthy human individuals. As for the study in general: Each donor's CD8 memory used one plate, CD8 naive two, each CD4 subset three.

CDR1 WSHSY and CDR2 SAAADI come from the germline V gene. The V end lost 4 bases, the J end lost 2 bases, and 8 bases lay between the germline ends. The CDR3 loop spans 13 amino acids. Study-wide findings and caveats: The expectation was that sequencing depth would affect clonotype sharing among donors. Estimated clonotype richness was generally higher in naive than memory subsets.

Researchers ran the assay at a deep level. Sequencing was performed with immunoSEQ multiplex PCR; in TCRdb, only in-frame clones are kept and a portion is missing. In the table there are a few million clones, 95% of which are singletons. This TCR was sampled from a man between 18 and 35 years old in good health. J is TRBJ2-5 and V is TRBV10-2; D is ambiguous. Input material: naive CD4+ T cells sorted from blood. The sample's subset: CD45RA+ positively selected. Here the CDR3 reads CASSVTRQETQYF. CDR3 in DNA: TGCGCCAGCAGTGTGACCCGTCAAGAGACCCAGTACTTC.